The 13 T cell receptor beta chains below were found in one sample sequenced in a study of blood T cell repertoires in COVID-19. Measured with immunoSEQ multiplex PCR; TCRdb has only the in-frame clones, and not every one. The table lists about 140,000 clones, 81% of them singletons. Sequencing was done on a sample of peripheral blood. Every receptor here comes from a human donor in a cohort sampled during active COVID-19.

The chain uses TRBV16 and TRBJ2-7; TRBD1 is a possible D gene (6 bases). The CDR3 has 12 amino acids. Germline CDR1 reads KGHSY; CDR2 reads FQNENV. With 3 bases removed from V and 4 bases from J, the gap between germline ends came to 7 bases. The CDR3 loop is CASSQGAYEQYF. The CDR3 nucleotides are TGTGCCAGCAGCCAGGGGGCATACGAGCAGTACTTC.

The chain joins TRBV27 to TRBJ1-2, with 10 bases fitting TRBD1. Germline V CDR1 and CDR2: MNHEY, SMNVEV (reference sequence). V lost 5 bases, J lost 1 base, and 10 bases stayed unmatched. This CDR3 comprises 17 residues. CDR3 sequence reads: CASSLRDRGNFNYGYTF. In DNA form, the CDR3 reads TGTGCCAGCAGTCTCCGGGACAGGGGAAATTTTAACTATGGCTACACCTTC.

The chain links TRBV5-1 to TRBJ2-3, with 8 bases aligning to TRBD1. Germline V CDR1 and CDR2: SGHRS, YFSETQ. The CDR3 length is 15 residues. Trimming removed 6 bases from V and 0 bases from J; junction bases left unmatched: 6. The chain's CDR3 is CASTIGQGSTDTQYF. The DNA for the CDR3 is TGCGCCAGCACCATTGGACAGGGCAGCACAGATACGCAGTATTTT.

V is TRBV7-8 and J is TRBJ2-7; the D gene is possibly TRBD2 (5 bases). V lost 1 base, J lost 2 bases, and 6 bases lay in between. Germline values: CDR1 SGHVS, CDR2 FQNEAQ. CDR3 size: 13 residues. The CDR3 loop reads CASSLERAYEQYF. The DNA for the CDR3 is TGTGCCAGCAGCTTAGAGAGGGCCTACGAGCAGTACTTC.

This chain connects TRBV15 to TRBJ1-4; D gene ambiguous. CDR1 and CDR2 from the germline V gene are LNHNV and YYDKDF (reference sequence). This CDR3 region has 15 residues. V lost 1 base and J 2 bases, leaving 8 bases between the germline ends. CDR3 loop: CATSRGRGTNEKLFF. The CDR3, as DNA: TGTGCCACCAGCAGAGGTAGAGGGACTAATGAAAAACTGTTTTTT.

The chain has TRBV28 and TRBJ2-3; D is possibly TRBD1 (6 bases). Germline values: CDR1 MDHEN, CDR2 SYDVKM. The CDR3 spans 15 residues. Trimming shortened V by 6 bases and J by 3 bases, and 16 bases separated the two germline ends. The DNA of the CDR3 is TGTGCCAGCAGATACAAGGGTAGGGGGACAGATACGCAGTATTTT. Translation gives CASRYKGRGTDTQYF.

The chain's CDR3 is CASSLAFGGSSYEQYF. The DNA of the CDR3 is TGCGCCAGCAGCTTGGCCTTTGGGGGGAGCTCCTACGAGCAGTACTTC. The V gene is TRBV5-1, the J gene TRBJ2-7; perhaps TRBD2 as D (6 bases). The V and J ends lost 0 bases and 0 bases respectively, with 13 bases between them. This CDR3 comprises 16 residues. CDR1 and CDR2 (germline): SGHRS, YFSETQ.

This clone occurred a few times. This sequence joins TRBV28 and TRBJ1-3; 7 positions agree with TRBD1. The CDR3 runs to 15 residues. Unmatched junction bases numbered 5, after V lost 6 bases and J lost 0 bases. Germline assignment: CDR1 MDHEN and CDR2 SYDVKM. The CDR3 loop reads CASSRGQSSGNTIYF. CDR3 nucleotides: TGTGCCAGCAGCCGGGGACAGAGCTCTGGAAACACCATATATTTT.

This chain joins TRBV4-2 and TRBJ2-3, with TRBD2 matching 9 bases. This CDR3 spans 16 amino acids. With 1 base clipped from V and 6 bases from J, the junction kept 8 bases outside the gene matches. Germline CDR1 is LGHNA and CDR2 is YNFKEQ. CDR3 region: CASSQVPGLAADTQYF. Here the CDR3 DNA reads TGTGCCAGCAGCCAAGTGCCGGGACTAGCAGCCGATACGCAGTATTTT.

The chain recombines TRBV6-5 with TRBJ1-5; 9 bases match TRBD1. This CDR3 comprises 15 residues. V gave up 6 bases and J gave up 7 bases; unmatched junction bases: 10. Germline V gene lookup returns CDR1 MNHEY and CDR2 SVGAGI. The CDR3 here is CASRKDRGTGQPQHF. Here the CDR3 DNA reads TGTGCCAGCAGGAAAGACAGGGGGACGGGACAGCCCCAGCATTTT.

The DNA for the CDR3 is TGTGCCAGCAGCTACGGACTAGCGGCCTACGAGCAGTACTTC. This gives the protein CASSYGLAAYEQYF. The V gene is TRBV7-2, the J gene TRBJ2-7; 10 bases map to TRBD2. This CDR3 has 14 residues. Per the germline V gene, CDR1 is SGHTA and CDR2 is FQGNSA. Trimming took 4 bases from V and 2 from J; bases not matched to a gene: 2.

V and J are TRBV11-3 and TRBJ2-1; TRBD1 aligns across 7 bases. Germline assignment: CDR1 SGHNT and CDR2 YENEEA. The CDR3 spans 17 residues. Unmatched junction bases numbered 10, after V lost 5 bases and J lost 0 bases. CDR3 in DNA: TGTGCCAGCAGCCCTCGACAGGGAGAGAGCTCCTACAATGAGCAGTTCTTC. This codes for CASSPRQGESSYNEQFF.

This clone was counted only a few times. The genes are TRBV19 and TRBJ2-7; TRBD2 might be the D (6 bases). The germline V and J ends were trimmed by 7 bases and 5 bases, with 18 bases remaining between them. This CDR3 has 14 residues. Germline CDR1 is LNHDA and CDR2 is SQIVND (reference sequence). The CDR3 coding sequence is TGTGCCAGTAAGGAGCCCGGGAGACGGCACGAGCAGTACTTC. This encodes CASKEPGRRHEQYF. The full variable domain, its missing parts supplied by reference TRBV19 and TRBJ2-7, is DGGITQSPKYLFRKEGQNVTLSCEQNLNHDAMYWYRQDPGQGLRLIYYSQIVNDFQKGDIAEGYSVSREKKESFPLTVTSAQKNPTAFYLCASKEPGRRHEQYFGPGTRLTVT.